The rows below give T cell receptor beta chains drawn from one sample of a study of T cell responses to AZD1222 COVID-19 vaccine. Some clones are missing from TCRdb's copy, which holds only in-frame ones; the method was immunoSEQ multiplex PCR. The data contain roughly 270,000 clones, roughly 93% of them singletons. The sequences come from peripheral blood, collected 28 days after the second AZD1222 dose. All receptors come from an adult who received the AZD1222 COVID-19 vaccine. CDR3s include the opening cysteine and the closing phenylalanine or tryptophan. Each record gives: clone size, V gene, D gene, CDR3 protein. The D gene is left open where the match is weak. A clone size is listed for some rows: how often the clone was seen (once, few, many), or a class if it is expanded.

clone size: -
V gene: TRBV5-1
D gene: -
CDR3 protein: CASSLLAGAGSYNEQFF

clone size: -
V gene: TRBV7-6
D gene: -
CDR3 protein: CASSPRNSNSGANVLTF

clone size: -
V gene: TRBV20-1
D gene: -
CDR3 protein: CSASGPNTEAFF

clone size: once
V gene: TRBV5-6
D gene: -
CDR3 protein: CASSSSRGQPQHF

clone size: -
V gene: TRBV27
D gene: TRBD1
CDR3 protein: CASGTANQPQHF

clone size: -
V gene: TRBV6-2/TRBV6-3
D gene: -
CDR3 protein: CASSSARGNGGYTF

clone size: once
V gene: TRBV28
D gene: -
CDR3 protein: CASSPLPNYNEQFF

clone size: -
V gene: TRBV7-8
D gene: TRBD1
CDR3 protein: CASSGTGSVDGAF

clone size: -
V gene: TRBV24-1
D gene: TRBD1
CDR3 protein: CATGTGNGYTF

clone size: -
V gene: TRBV28
D gene: -
CDR3 protein: CASSLFGYNQPQHF

clone size: -
V gene: TRBV6-6
D gene: -
CDR3 protein: CASTLFSNQPQHF

clone size: -
V gene: TRBV5-1
D gene: -
CDR3 protein: CASKIIAASYEQYF

clone size: few
V gene: TRBV18
D gene: -
CDR3 protein: CASSPEGWGYEQYF

clone size: -
V gene: TRBV2
D gene: -
CDR3 protein: CASSDPRGYAEQFF

clone size: -
V gene: TRBV27
D gene: -
CDR3 protein: CASSLQGNQPQHF

clone size: -
V gene: TRBV5-5
D gene: TRBD1
CDR3 protein: CASTPLRRQGDHEQYF

clone size: once
V gene: TRBV5-4
D gene: TRBD2
CDR3 protein: CASSLALAGVEQFF

clone size: -
V gene: TRBV30
D gene: -
CDR3 protein: CAWRPAGELFF

clone size: -
V gene: TRBV7-2
D gene: -
CDR3 protein: CASSLKDRTFSGNTIYF

clone size: -
V gene: TRBV28
D gene: -
CDR3 protein: CASSSPRGGRQPQHF

clone size: -
V gene: TRBV27
D gene: TRBD1
CDR3 protein: CASRGGQGRDSPLHF

clone size: many
V gene: TRBV5-4
D gene: -
CDR3 protein: CASSGGGAGNEKLFF

clone size: -
V gene: TRBV4-2
D gene: -
CDR3 protein: CASSLLGGSGNTIYF

clone size: -
V gene: TRBV6-5
D gene: -
CDR3 protein: CASSYSRTRNEQFF